This TCR beta chain emerged from a study of beta chain features in type 1 diabetes. In the study overall: Summed over all samples, the examined sorted cells came to about 110 million.

Cell sorting via CD45RO/CCR7/CD25/CD127/CD95/CD27 was performed to obtain CD4+ naive, central memory, regulatory and stem cell-like memory cells. Study-level results: The study found moderately but significantly shorter TCRB CDR3s in all four CD4+ subsets of Type 1 diabetes patients. A possible short-template PCR bias applies equally to patients and controls.

The whole isolated RNA underwent reverse transcription, so sequencing captured expressed TCRB transcripts. The average output of naive, central memory and regulatory T cell samples was a few million reads. TCRdb keeps only in-frame clones here, not all; method: immunoSEQ multiplex PCR. In the table there are about 160,000 clones, 8.5% to 10% of which are singletons. About this clone itself: What it binds is not known.

The clonotype was recovered from a woman aged 30 to 39 with type 1 diabetes. Sequences were obtained from central memory CD4+ T cells from blood.

The chain's CDR3 is CAWSQDLGNEKLFF. As DNA, the CDR3 is TGTGCCTGGAGTCAGGATCTTGGGAATGAAAAACTGTTTTTT. The chain recombines TRBV30 with TRBJ1-4, with unresolved D. CDR3 length equals 14 residues. V gave up 2 bases and J gave up 5 bases, with 12 bases separating them. Per germline, CDR1 GTSNPN and CDR2 SVGIG (reference sequence). The complete variable domain, with remaining parts taken from reference TRBV30 and TRBJ1-4, reads SQTIHQWPATLVQPVGSPLSLECTVEGTSNPNLYWYRQAAGRGLQLLFYSVGIGQISSEVPQNLSASRPQDRQFILSSKKLLLSDSGFYLCAWSQDLGNEKLFFGSGTQLSVL.